Sequencing of this T cell receptor beta chain was carried out in a study of T cells after yellow fever vaccination. Study-level findings and limits: Most clones from primary vaccination were detected again post-booster (around 95% CD4, around 90% CD8).

In germline, CDR1 is MNHEY, CDR2 SVGEGT. Trimming removed 2 bases at V and 2 bases at J, with 14 bases between. CDR3 length: 16 residues. Using its own MiXCR run on the 5' RACE reads, TCRdb lists one record per CDR3 protein. The table lists around 230,000 distinct CDR3 sequences, approximately 6.8% of them singletons. This clonotype was counted a few times. What it binds is not known. The chain is built from TRBV6-2 or TRBV6-3 and TRBJ2-3; D unresolved. The specimen was CD4+ T cells sorted from PBMCs, collected on the day of the yellow fever booster vaccination. This clonotype was sampled from a man aged 25 to 40 who received the YFV17D yellow fever vaccine. The CDR3 region is CASSYGGRQITDTQYF. The CDR3, as DNA: TGTGCCAGCAGTTACGGCGGCAGGCAAATCACAGATACGCAGTATTTT.